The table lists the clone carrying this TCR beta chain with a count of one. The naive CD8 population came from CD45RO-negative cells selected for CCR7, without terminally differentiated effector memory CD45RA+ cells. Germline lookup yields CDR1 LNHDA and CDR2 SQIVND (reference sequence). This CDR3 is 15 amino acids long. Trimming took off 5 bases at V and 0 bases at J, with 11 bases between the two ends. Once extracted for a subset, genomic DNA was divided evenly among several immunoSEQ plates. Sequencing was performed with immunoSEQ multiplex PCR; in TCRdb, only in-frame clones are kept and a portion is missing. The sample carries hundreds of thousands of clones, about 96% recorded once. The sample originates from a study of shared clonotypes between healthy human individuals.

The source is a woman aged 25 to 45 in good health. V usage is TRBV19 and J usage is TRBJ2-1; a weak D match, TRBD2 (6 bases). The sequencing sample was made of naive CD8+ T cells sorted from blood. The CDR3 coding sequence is TGTGCCAGTAGTCTCCGGGACTTCTCCTACAATGAGCAGTTCTTC. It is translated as CASSLRDFSYNEQFF.